The text below deals with one TCR beta chain. As processed by the authors: Reference gene primer amplification in the assay estimated nucleated cell counts. Here immunoSEQ multiplex PCR was the method, and the copy in TCRdb shows in-frame clones only, minus some. Clone size and V and J calls were adopted from that table, with D and trimming inferred from the DNA. The repertoire holds about 130,000 clones, with almost 85% as singletons. These data come from a study of blood T cell repertoires in COVID-19. Study context: Researchers got acute and convalescent COVID-19 samples from the United States, Italy and Spain. PBMCs, B-cell-depleted T cells, or T cells provided the cDNA or gDNA that made up the material.

Germline lookup yields CDR1 SGHDT and CDR2 YYEEEE. Deletions cut 0 bases from V and 3 bases from J, with 9 bases between. CDR3 length: 14 amino acids. This clonotype was sampled from a man aged 55-75 years with acute or convalescent COVID-19. The chain links TRBV5-6 to TRBJ2-5, with D uncertain. Input material: peripheral blood. CDR3 DNA sequence: TGTGCCAGCAGCTTGGTTGGCCAGGAAGAGACCCAGTACTTC. Residues: CASSLVGQEETQYF.